This T cell receptor beta chain is drawn from a study of breast tumors, draining lymph nodes, adjacent tissues (dated by TCRdb to 2015 to 2016). Study-wide context: Breast cancer patients provided tumor, adjacent nontumor tissue and axillary lymph nodes, and the study compared the TCR beta repertoires across these three sources. The study aimed to assess the relationships and possible T-cell exchange between tumor, surrounding tissue and draining lymph node repertoires in human breast cancer.

Study-level results and caveats: Rather than being directly demonstrated, the conclusion that tumor T cells originate in lymph nodes was presented as consistent with a hypothesis. Tumor T-cell repertoires showed less diversity than lymph node repertoires and more diversity than nontumor tissue repertoires, and tumor T-cell repertoires showed preferential V and J gene usage. Tumor and nontumor tissue repertoires were significantly more similar in luminal-like than in basal-like breast cancer. The data were considered consistent with most tumor T cells being derived from the lymph node and subsequently expanding within tumor tissue.

The axillary draining lymph nodes of breast cancer patients were the source of the lymph node samples. Taken from cysteine to phenylalanine, the CDR3 has 15 residues. The CDR3 DNA has 45 bases and is translated from base 1. Cut back by 4 bases and 0 bases, the V and J ends lie 14 bases apart. The germline V gene yields SGHTS for CDR1 and YDEGEE for CDR2. The data were produced on an Illumina HiSeq 2000. TCR beta chain libraries were generated through multiplex PCR amplification. The amplified TCR beta chain products were analyzed by high-throughput sequencing. The raw public reads went through TCRdb reprocessing: fastp at Q25, MiXCR clone calling, in-frame beta chains kept. For every CDR3 protein sequence, its rows merge into one entry that carries the most common genes and DNA. This sample holds approximately 180,000 distinct CDR3 sequences; 33% were observed only once. The top ten clonotypes cover around 4% of the sample.

This clonotype was seen at least ten times. The target of this receptor is not known. No base-level quality is on record; no much larger clone is a single base apart. Recombination linked TRBV5-8 to TRBJ2-7; TRBD2 is possibly the D segment (6 matching bases). What was sequenced was axillary lymph node tissue. The sequence came from a female donor with breast cancer. Some clones in this sample may be carry-over from other donors' samples. The CDR3 protein is CASSPWGVSSYEQYF. The sequenced DNA: TGTGCCAGCAGCCCTTGGGGGGTTAGCTCCTACGAGCAGTACTTC.